The next 16 T cell receptor beta chains were all read from a single sample in a study of T cells in Graves' hyperthyroidism and ophthalmopathy. From RNA transcripts, TCR beta CDR3 regions were amplified. HTBI primers were used for first-round RT-PCR of the TCR CDR3. TCRdb re-called the multiplex PCR reads through MiXCR, storing one row per CDR3 protein. The repertoire has fewer than 40,000 distinct CDR3 sequences, 45% to 55% of them found once; the top ten carry about 25%. Sequenced sample: blood. The receptors here all came from a woman aged 40 to 50 with Graves' ophthalmopathy.

Remarks on this clonotype: Germline and junction disagree at one end, which may indicate a read error. The J gene is TRBJ2-3, the V gene TRBV12-3 or TRBV12-4; TRBD1 matches at 8 bases. The CDR3 sequence is 14 residues long. DNA for the CDR3: TGTGCCAGCAGTTTTGACAGGGGTTCAGATACGCGGTATTTT. It codes for CASSFDRGSDTRYF.

The rearrangement joins TRBV7-9 to TRBJ2-1, with D unclear. The ends were cut back, 6 bases at V and 6 bases at J, with 15 bases in the middle. The CDR3 extends over 14 amino acids. In germline, CDR1 is SEHNR, CDR2 FQNEAQ (reference sequence). The CDR3 protein is CASSSHLSSNEQFF. The CDR3 bases are TGTGCCAGCAGTTCGCATCTTAGCTCCAATGAGCAGTTCTTC.

This clonotype came up many times. The chain is built from TRBV5-4 and TRBJ2-4; D ambiguous. The germline gives CDR1 SGHNT, CDR2 YYREEE (reference sequence). V was pared by 0 bases and J by 5 bases, with 3 bases between. This CDR3 is built from 12 residues. As DNA, the CDR3 is TGTGCCAGCAGCTTGGATGAAAACATTCAGTACTTC. Translating it yields CASSLDENIQYF. The full variable domain, rest sourced from reference TRBV5-4 and TRBJ2-4, is ETGVTQSPTHLIKTRGQQVTLRCSSQSGHNTVSWYQQALGQGPQFIFQYYREEENGRGNFPPRFSGLQFPNYSSELNVNALELDDSALYLCASSLDENIQYFGAGTRLSVL.

The chain is built from TRBV10-3 and TRBJ2-7, with 9 bases fitting TRBD1. From germline, CDR1 is ENHRY and CDR2 SYGVKD. After removal of 5 bases from V and 2 bases from J, the junction contained 4 bases not matched to a gene. This CDR3 comprises 14 residues. CDR3 sequence (DNA): TGTGCCATCAGTCCCGGGACAGGGACCTACGAGCAGTACTTC. Protein product: CAISPGTGTYEQYF.

Concerning this clonotype: A read error may account for a junction end that differs from germline. The V call is TRBV2, the J call TRBJ2-7; tentatively, D is TRBD1 (6 bases). The CDR3 extends over 15 amino acids. CDR1 and CDR2 from the germline V gene are SNHLY and FYNNEI. The CDR3 region is CASSTQGQLTGELYF. The CDR3 DNA is TGTGCCAGCAGTACCCAAGGACAGCTCACCGGGGAGCTGTACTTC.

This clonotype came up many times. This chain joins TRBV5-6 and TRBJ2-1; D is uncertain. Looked up from germline, CDR1 is SGHDT and CDR2 is YYEEEE. CDR3 length equals 13 residues. V was trimmed by 0 bases and J by 6 bases, leaving 7 bases between them. The CDR3 spells CASSLGRLNEQFF. DNA for the CDR3: TGTGCCAGCAGCTTGGGTCGGCTCAATGAGCAGTTCTTC.

The chain recombines TRBV19 with TRBJ1-6, with 8 bases fitting TRBD1. The germline V gene encodes CDR1 LNHDA and CDR2 SQIVND (reference sequence). V was pared by 5 bases and J by 4 bases, with 4 bases of the junction left unmatched. The CDR3 runs to 15 residues. CDR3 amino acids: CASSSYRGYNSPLHF. CDR3 DNA sequence: TGTGCCAGTAGTTCGTACAGGGGGTATAATTCACCCCTCCACTTT.

This chain uses TRBV20-1 with TRBJ2-7; the D gene is possibly TRBD1 (6 bases). The V gene lost 6 bases and the J gene lost 5 bases, with 14 bases spanning the gap. The V gene's germline CDR1 is DFQATT and CDR2 SNEGSKA (reference sequence). The CDR3 extends over 12 amino acids. CDR3 region: CSARKGVDEQYF. The CDR3, as DNA: TGCAGTGCCCGGAAGGGGGTTGACGAGCAGTACTTC.

The chain couples TRBV20-1 to TRBJ2-1; D may be TRBD2 (6 bases). V was trimmed by 3 bases and J by 7 bases, leaving 10 bases between them. The CDR3 length is 12 residues. The V gene's germline CDR1 is DFQATT and CDR2 SNEGSKA (reference sequence). As DNA, the CDR3 is TGCAGTGCTAGCGGGAGAATAAATGAGCAGTTCTTC. The encoded protein is CSASGRINEQFF.

This clonotype was counted at least ten times. The genes are TRBV3-1 and TRBJ1-2; 7 nucleotides match TRBD1. CDR1 LGHDT and CDR2 YNNKEL come from the germline V gene (reference sequence). This CDR3 has 15 residues. The trim removed 0 bases at V and 4 bases at J, leaving 5 bases unmatched. The CDR3, as DNA: TGTGCCAGCAGCCAAGACAACAGGGGTGGCTATGGCTACACCTTC. It encodes CASSQDNRGGYGYTF.

For this clonotype: At one boundary the junction diverges from the germline segment, which might be a read error. V and J are TRBV13 and TRBJ2-1, with D perhaps given as TRBD1 or TRBD2 (5 bases each). Germline loops: CDR1 PRHDT, CDR2 FYEKMQ (reference sequence). The CDR3 is made up of 15 amino acids. The CDR3 loop reads CASSGTGRQSDEQLF. The CDR3 coding sequence is TGTGCCAGCAGCGGTACGGGGCGGCAATCGGATGAGCAGCTCTTC.

Many counts were recorded for this clonotype. The chain combines TRBV4-1 with TRBJ1-2, with 8 bases fitting TRBD1. CDR1 is MGHRA, CDR2 YSYEKL, per germline. J was trimmed by 4 bases and V by 1 base; bases with no gene match: 5. This CDR3 is 15 amino acids long. The CDR3 region has the DNA TGCGCCAGCAGCCAAGTGGGACAGGTTGTCTATGGCTACACCTTC. Translation: CASSQVGQVVYGYTF.

This clonotype was counted many times. The gene calls are TRBV6-1 and TRBJ1-1; TRBD1 matches at 8 bases. V lost 4 bases and J lost 5; bases outside the gene matches: 9. This CDR3 is built from 15 residues. Germline assignment: CDR1 MNHNS and CDR2 SASEGT. This CDR3 is CASSAQGAIGTEAFF. The CDR3 coding sequence is TGTGCCAGCAGTGCCCAGGGGGCTATTGGAACTGAAGCTTTCTTT.

This clonotype was observed many times. The chain carries TRBV20-1 and TRBJ2-5; 9 positions match TRBD2. Unmatched junction bases numbered 5, after V lost 1 base and J lost 2 bases. The CDR3 length is 15 residues. Germline CDR1 reads DFQATT; CDR2 reads SNEGSKA (reference sequence). Here the CDR3 DNA reads TGCAGTGCTAGAGCCGGGACTAGCCAACAAGAGACCCAGTACTTC. Residues: CSARAGTSQQETQYF.

There are many counts of this clonotype. The rearrangement uses TRBV5-6 and TRBJ1-1, with 9 bases that match TRBD1. The germline gives CDR1 SGHDT, CDR2 YYEEEE. V was pared by 6 bases and J by 10 bases, with 10 bases of the junction left unmatched. This CDR3 is built from 13 residues. The CDR3 nucleotides are TGTGCCAGCACCGGGACAGGGAGGGCTGGAGCTTTCTTT. It codes for CASTGTGRAGAFF.

As to this clonotype: An end of the junction does not agree with germline; a read error may underlie this. The chain combines TRBV5-4 with TRBJ2-7, with 10 bases identical to TRBD2. The CDR3 is made up of 16 amino acids. CDR1 is SGHNT and CDR2 is YYREEE in the germline V gene (reference sequence). The CDR3 nucleotides read TGTGCCGGCAGCATCTCGGGACTAGCGACCACCTACGAGCGGTACTTC. It translates to CAGSISGLATTYERYF.